What follows are 10 T cell receptor beta chains derived from one specimen sequenced in a study of radiation and T cells in renal cell carcinoma. Time point meaning: blood 2 weeks post-SBRT. Treatment given: 15 Gy SBRT to primary tumor, nephrectomy 4 weeks later. Only in-frame clones appear in the TCRdb table, and some are missing; sequencing was by immunoSEQ multiplex PCR. The sample holds roughly 60,000 clones, roughly 79% seen once. The source was blood, collected from a patient whose treatment included radiotherapy and nephrectomy. The receptor source for this set is a man in his 60s with renal cell carcinoma.

This rearrangement joins TRBV7-2 to TRBJ2-3; TRBD2 agrees at 11 bases. CDR1 is SGHTA, CDR2 FQGNSA, per germline. V shed 4 bases, J shed 8 bases, and the junction held 11 bases outside the gene matches. The CDR3 consists of 16 residues. CDR3 in DNA: TGTGCCAGCAGCTCCTTAGCGGGGGGGCCGGGCAGTACGCAGTATTTT. It encodes CASSSLAGGPGSTQYF.

J is TRBJ2-1 and V is TRBV7-6; D gene ambiguous. The V gene's germline CDR1 is SGHVS and CDR2 FNYEAQ. Trimming removed 5 bases at V and 8 bases at J, with 10 bases between. The CDR3 consists of 12 residues. CDR3 coding DNA: TGTGCCAGCAGCGCCTCGGTAGATGAGCAGTTCTTC. It yields the protein CASSASVDEQFF.

This chain links TRBV30 with TRBJ2-7, with 8 bases aligning to TRBD2. The germline V gene has CDR1 GTSNPN and CDR2 SVGIG (reference sequence). V lost 1 base and J lost 3; bases outside the gene matches: 2. CDR3 length: 13 amino acids. The CDR3 DNA reads as TGTGCCTGGAGTGCTAGCGGGTACTACGAGCAGTACGTC. Its protein is CAWSASGYYEQYV.

The rearrangement uses TRBV6-6 and TRBJ1-5; D gene ambiguous. The germline V and J ends were trimmed by 0 bases and 0 bases, with 0 bases remaining between them. CDR1 is MNHNY, CDR2 SVGAGI, per germline (reference sequence). The CDR3 contains 13 residues. CDR3 in DNA: TGTGCCAGCAGTTACTCTAGCAATCAGCCCCAGCATTTT. Protein: CASSYSSNQPQHF.

The chain carries TRBV6-6 and TRBJ1-1, with unresolved D. The CDR3 is made up of 15 amino acids. The germline CDR1 and CDR2 sequences are MNHNY and SVGAGI (reference sequence). V was shortened by 5 bases and J by 3 bases, with 16 bases between the two germline ends. The CDR3 coding sequence is TGTGCCAGCAGTAGCGGGCGGGATTTGTACACTGAAGCTTTCTTT. Amino acid sequence: CASSSGRDLYTEAFF.

This clone turned up a few times. The chain uses TRBV5-6 and TRBJ1-2, with D perhaps TRBD1 (6 bases). The CDR3 is 15 amino acids. With 4 bases removed from V and 0 bases from J, the gap between germline ends came to 13 bases. CDR1 and CDR2 from the germline V gene are SGHDT and YYEEEE. CDR3 sequence reads: CASSPTDRPNYGYTF. CDR3 nucleotides: TGTGCCAGCAGCCCTACGGACAGACCTAACTATGGCTACACCTTC.

The gene calls are TRBV19 and TRBJ2-1; TRBD1 agrees at 10 bases. The length of the CDR3 is 15 residues. V was clipped by 7 bases and J by 4 bases; unmatched bases: 7. Germline V gene sequence: CDR1 LNHDA, CDR2 SQIVND (reference sequence). CDR3 residues: CASTPDRGVYNEQFF. The CDR3 DNA is TGTGCCAGTACCCCGGACAGGGGGGTTTACAATGAGCAGTTCTTC. The whole variable domain, filled in from reference TRBV19 and TRBJ2-1, reads DGGITQSPKYLFRKEGQNVTLSCEQNLNHDAMYWYRQDPGQGLRLIYYSQIVNDFQKGDIAEGYSVSREKKESFPLTVTSAQKNPTAFYLCASTPDRGVYNEQFFGPGTRLTVL.

This chain joins TRBV5-1 and TRBJ2-7; 9 bases line up with TRBD2. The CDR3 runs to 15 residues. Germline CDR1 SGHRS, CDR2 YFSETQ. After removal of 3 bases from V and 2 bases from J, the junction contained 6 bases not matched to a gene. The CDR3 sequence is CASSSHSGRAYEQYF. CDR3 nucleotides: TGCGCCAGCAGCTCCCATAGCGGGAGAGCCTACGAGCAGTACTTC.

V gene TRBV6-1 combines with J gene TRBJ1-1, with 11 bases fitting TRBD1. The CDR3 covers 15 residues. Germline-derived CDR1 and CDR2 are MNHNS and SASEGT. Losses at the gene ends were 10 bases for V and 4 bases for J; bases not matched to a gene: 11. CDR3 residues: CATDLIGTGGTEAFF. For the CDR3, the DNA is TGTGCCACCGATTTAATCGGGACAGGGGGCACTGAAGCTTTCTTT.

The gene calls are TRBV6-4 and TRBJ1-5; D possibly corresponds to TRBD1 (6 bases). The CDR3 consists of 14 residues. The V and J ends lost 3 bases and 5 bases respectively, with 11 bases between them. The germline V gene encodes CDR1 MRHNA and CDR2 SNTAGT. CDR3 loop: CASSERAGDQPQHF. CDR3 nucleotide sequence: TGTGCCAGCAGTGAAAGGGCAGGGGATCAGCCCCAGCATTTT.